These T cell receptor beta chains were read from a single sample in a study of cytomegalovirus exposure and HLA in healthy donors. Libraries were prepared by immunoSEQ multiplex PCR; TCRdb keeps only in-frame clonotypes and omits some of them. Of about 200,000 clones listed, 60% to 85% are singletons. The sequenced material came from PBMCs. These receptors were obtained from a girl between 10 and 17 years old in good health and CMV-seropositive. CDR3s leave out the opening cysteine and the closing phenylalanine or tryptophan. The order of the fields is CDR3 protein, V gene, J gene.

CDR3aa: ASSLTGDSFYEQY
v_gene: TRBV27
j_gene: TRBJ2-7

CDR3aa: ASSRDRGNSPLH
v_gene: TRBV5-1
j_gene: TRBJ1-6

CDR3aa: ASSLAGTSGTGELF
v_gene: TRBV7-2
j_gene: TRBJ2-2

CDR3aa: ASSLGLGDTQY
v_gene: TRBV5-6
j_gene: TRBJ2-3

CDR3aa: ASSSGQAANIQY
v_gene: TRBV5-1
j_gene: TRBJ2-4

CDR3aa: ASKARLAGWETQY
v_gene: TRBV27
j_gene: TRBJ2-5

CDR3aa: ASSRGQGIYNEQF
v_gene: TRBV18
j_gene: TRBJ2-1

CDR3aa: ASSQGRSNSNQPQH
v_gene: TRBV4-1
j_gene: TRBJ1-5

CDR3aa: ASSLDVMGGSLETQY
v_gene: TRBV5-1
j_gene: TRBJ2-5

CDR3aa: ASSPGVINTEAF
v_gene: TRBV4-1
j_gene: TRBJ1-1

CDR3aa: ASSLNRNSYNEQF
v_gene: TRBV7-2
j_gene: TRBJ2-1

CDR3aa: ASSDDDRAAGYT
v_gene: TRBV5-6
j_gene: TRBJ1-2

CDR3aa: AWSTGKLNSNQPQH
v_gene: TRBV30
j_gene: TRBJ1-5

CDR3aa: ASSVRGGTDTQY
v_gene: TRBV9
j_gene: TRBJ2-3

CDR3aa: ASSQGGKGTEAF
v_gene: TRBV4-3
j_gene: TRBJ1-1

CDR3aa: ASSQVASGVAETQY
v_gene: TRBV4-1
j_gene: TRBJ2-5

CDR3aa: ASSVAEGFTDTQY
v_gene: TRBV9
j_gene: TRBJ2-3

CDR3aa: ASTPDRINYGYT
v_gene: TRBV19
j_gene: TRBJ1-2

CDR3aa: AWSSGRGGEKLF
v_gene: TRBV30
j_gene: TRBJ1-4

CDR3aa: ASSISDQPQH
v_gene: TRBV19
j_gene: TRBJ1-5

CDR3aa: ASSPGEGNQPQH
v_gene: TRBV18
j_gene: TRBJ1-5

CDR3aa: ASKRVPGTDTQY
v_gene: TRBV6-1
j_gene: TRBJ2-3

CDR3aa: AISEPTGTSYNEQF
v_gene: TRBV10-3
j_gene: TRBJ2-1

CDR3aa: ASSQAPDTYSSYEQY
v_gene: TRBV4-2
j_gene: TRBJ2-7

CDR3aa: ASSLRAGGGYGYT
v_gene: TRBV27
j_gene: TRBJ1-2

CDR3aa: AWGSTGSRVAGVTSYNEQF
v_gene: TRBV30
j_gene: TRBJ2-1

CDR3aa: ASTPRASAAEQY
v_gene: TRBV13
j_gene: TRBJ2-7

CDR3aa: AISDYASTDTQY
v_gene: TRBV10-3
j_gene: TRBJ2-3

CDR3aa: ASSQVAGTGGSETQY
v_gene: TRBV18
j_gene: TRBJ2-5

CDR3aa: ASRKTGGWAEAF
v_gene: TRBV2
j_gene: TRBJ1-1

CDR3aa: ASSEAVQGVSNSPLH
v_gene: TRBV6-1
j_gene: TRBJ1-6

CDR3aa: ASSQVTGGGYT
v_gene: TRBV4-3
j_gene: TRBJ1-2

CDR3aa: ASSLDVSDNEQF
v_gene: TRBV5-1
j_gene: TRBJ2-1

CDR3aa: ASSQDFGTGVDEQY
v_gene: TRBV4-3
j_gene: TRBJ2-7

CDR3aa: SAPGFQGSTEAF
v_gene: TRBV29-1
j_gene: TRBJ1-1

CDR3aa: ASSRLAGSAGELF
v_gene: TRBV13
j_gene: TRBJ2-2

CDR3aa: ASTGTQETQY
v_gene: TRBV6-5
j_gene: TRBJ2-5

CDR3aa: ASSGDLAGDTQY
v_gene: TRBV9
j_gene: TRBJ2-3

CDR3aa: ASSQALAGGKETQY
v_gene: TRBV4-2
j_gene: TRBJ2-5

CDR3aa: ASRAGTGANVLT
v_gene: TRBV10-2
j_gene: TRBJ2-6

CDR3aa: ASGSRGDVTDTQY
v_gene: TRBV12-5
j_gene: TRBJ2-3

CDR3aa: ASSQDWTVDQPQH
v_gene: TRBV4-3
j_gene: TRBJ1-5

CDR3aa: ASSEMQGLGANVLT
v_gene: TRBV6-1
j_gene: TRBJ2-6

CDR3aa: ASSESGGGGNTIY
v_gene: TRBV2
j_gene: TRBJ1-3

CDR3aa: ASRAGTGPNQPQH
v_gene: TRBV7-2
j_gene: TRBJ1-5

CDR3aa: ASSESGGPYNEQF
v_gene: TRBV5-1
j_gene: TRBJ2-1

CDR3aa: ATSRDRGPYEQY
v_gene: TRBV15
j_gene: TRBJ2-7

CDR3aa: ASSQDTSGTYNEQF
v_gene: TRBV4-3
j_gene: TRBJ2-1

CDR3aa: ASSMTVNYGYT
v_gene: TRBV25-1
j_gene: TRBJ1-2

CDR3aa: ASSLLQGHEQY
v_gene: TRBV11-3
j_gene: TRBJ2-7

CDR3aa: ASSTRTGGGEQY
v_gene: TRBV9
j_gene: TRBJ2-7